These T cell receptor beta chains were read from a single sample in a study of T cell repertoires in cytomegalovirus infection. TCRdb re-called the reads with MiXCR, one entry per CDR3 protein. This table holds approximately 990,000 distinct CDR3 sequences, 31% found once. These receptors' antigens are unknown. This specimen consisted of cultured CD8+ T cells from PBMCs, obtained from culture after CMV antigen stimulation. These receptors were collected from a human donor in good health (CMV status not recorded). Some clones in this sample may be carry-over from other donors' samples. Both conserved end residues are part of each CDR3. Each record gives: D gene, clone size, V gene, J gene, CDR3 DNA, CDR3 protein. A D gene is named only where the DNA matches it firmly. Expanded clones get a size class; other rows say once, few or many, or leave the size out.

d_gene: TRBD1
abundance: few
v_gene: TRBV10-3
j_gene: TRBJ1-4
CDR3nt: TGTGCCATCAGCGAACGGACAGGGGAAGAGATGAGGGAAAAACTGTTTTTT
CDR3aa: CAISERTGEEMREKLFF

d_gene: TRBD1
abundance: few
v_gene: TRBV19
j_gene: TRBJ1-5
CDR3nt: TGTGCCAGCGGGGGACAGTATAGCAATCAGCCCCAGCATTTT
CDR3aa: CASGGQYSNQPQHF

d_gene: TRBD1
abundance: .
v_gene: TRBV27
j_gene: TRBJ1-2
CDR3nt: TGTGCCAGCAGTTTCGGGACAGGGGCCTATGGCTACACCTTC
CDR3aa: CASSFGTGAYGYTF

d_gene: TRBD1
abundance: few
v_gene: TRBV7-9
j_gene: TRBJ2-1
CDR3nt: TGTGCCAGCAAGGGGCAGGGGGCCTACAATGAGCAGTTCTTC
CDR3aa: CASKGQGAYNEQFF

d_gene: .
abundance: many
v_gene: TRBV7-9
j_gene: TRBJ2-1
CDR3nt: TGTGCCAGCAGCTTAGAACCGGTAGCTACCTACAATGAGCAGTTCTTC
CDR3aa: CASSLEPVATYNEQFF

d_gene: TRBD1
abundance: .
v_gene: TRBV7-9
j_gene: TRBJ1-4
CDR3nt: TGTGCCAGCAGCCCTGTCCAGGGGGCGAGTGAAAAACTGTTTTTT
CDR3aa: CASSPVQGASEKLFF

d_gene: .
abundance: few
v_gene: TRBV6-1
j_gene: TRBJ1-6
CDR3nt: TGTGCCAGCCTGGGGAACAGGGAGAATTCACCCCTCCACTTT
CDR3aa: CASLGNRENSPLHF

d_gene: .
abundance: .
v_gene: TRBV5-1
j_gene: TRBJ1-2
CDR3nt: TGCGCCAGCAGCTCAGGGGACGCCTATGGCTACACCTTC
CDR3aa: CASSSGDAYGYTF

d_gene: .
abundance: many
v_gene: TRBV7-2
j_gene: TRBJ1-2
CDR3nt: TGTGCCAGCAGCCCGGGGGCTGGAGGCTACACCTTC
CDR3aa: CASSPGAGGYTF

d_gene: .
abundance: once
v_gene: TRBV12-3/TRBV12-4
j_gene: TRBJ2-1
CDR3nt: TGTGCCAGCAGCCCTGGGTCCTGGGGGGATGAGCAGTTCTTC
CDR3aa: CASSPGSWGDEQFF

d_gene: TRBD1
abundance: .
v_gene: TRBV19
j_gene: TRBJ1-5
CDR3nt: TGTGCCAGTAGTCCGACAGGGTATGGGGGCAATCAGCCCCAGCATTTT
CDR3aa: CASSPTGYGGNQPQHF

d_gene: .
abundance: few
v_gene: TRBV4-1
j_gene: TRBJ1-1
CDR3nt: TGCGCCAGCAGCCAAGGGGGGTTGGCCACTGAAGCTTTCTTT
CDR3aa: CASSQGGLATEAFF

d_gene: .
abundance: few
v_gene: TRBV27
j_gene: TRBJ1-1
CDR3nt: TGTGCCAGCAGTTTATCGATCCCAACTGGTAGTACTGAAGCTTTCTTT
CDR3aa: CASSLSIPTGSTEAFF

d_gene: .
abundance: few
v_gene: TRBV25-1
j_gene: TRBJ1-5
CDR3nt: TGTGCCAGCAGTGTGGGACCGGGCGAGTGGCCCCAGCATTTT
CDR3aa: CASSVGPGEWPQHF

d_gene: .
abundance: .
v_gene: TRBV4-3
j_gene: TRBJ2-1
CDR3nt: TGCGCCAGCAGCCCCCGAGGGGGGCAAGAGCAGTTCTTC
CDR3aa: CASSPRGGQEQFF

d_gene: .
abundance: .
v_gene: TRBV6-1
j_gene: TRBJ1-6
CDR3nt: TGTACCAGCAGTGAACGGGCTCAGGCGATCCCTTCACCCCTCCACTTT
CDR3aa: CTSSERAQAIPSPLHF

d_gene: TRBD1
abundance: few
v_gene: TRBV25-1
j_gene: TRBJ2-7
CDR3nt: TGTGCCAGCAGTGAATATACCCTAGGGGACAGGTATCCCTACGAGCAGTACTTC
CDR3aa: CASSEYTLGDRYPYEQYF

d_gene: TRBD1
abundance: .
v_gene: TRBV5-3
j_gene: TRBJ1-1
CDR3nt: TGTGCCAGCAGCTTGGTACAGGGGGCAGGGAACACTGAAGCTTTCTTT
CDR3aa: CASSLVQGAGNTEAFF

d_gene: .
abundance: few
v_gene: TRBV6-5
j_gene: TRBJ2-2
CDR3nt: TGTGCCAGCAGTAGCCGGGGGATAAGGAACACCGGGGAGCTGTTTTTT
CDR3aa: CASSSRGIRNTGELFF

d_gene: .
abundance: .
v_gene: TRBV10-3
j_gene: TRBJ1-2
CDR3nt: TGTGCCACCAGAACCTCGACTGGGGAGGATGGCTACACCTTC
CDR3aa: CATRTSTGEDGYTF

d_gene: .
abundance: .
v_gene: TRBV28
j_gene: TRBJ2-1
CDR3nt: TGTGCCAGCACCTTTGGCGGGGGCAACCTATACTCCTACAATGAGCAGTTCTTC
CDR3aa: CASTFGGGNLYSYNEQFF

d_gene: .
abundance: once
v_gene: TRBV29-1
j_gene: TRBJ1-2
CDR3nt: TGCAGCGTTACGGCCCTAGCGAATCTTAACTATGGCTACACCTTC
CDR3aa: CSVTALANLNYGYTF

d_gene: .
abundance: .
v_gene: TRBV29-1
j_gene: TRBJ1-4
CDR3nt: TGCAGCGTTATTGGGTCTAATGAAAAACTGTTTTTT
CDR3aa: CSVIGSNEKLFF

d_gene: TRBD1
abundance: .
v_gene: TRBV20-1
j_gene: TRBJ1-1
CDR3nt: TGCAGTGCAGAGGACAGGGGGCGGGACACTGAAGCTTTCTTT
CDR3aa: CSAEDRGRDTEAFF

d_gene: .
abundance: .
v_gene: TRBV5-5
j_gene: TRBJ1-5
CDR3nt: TGTGCCAGCAGCTTTTCGAACGACAGAGACAATCAGCCCCAGCATTTT
CDR3aa: CASSFSNDRDNQPQHF

d_gene: .
abundance: few
v_gene: TRBV7-2
j_gene: TRBJ1-4
CDR3nt: TGTGCCAGCAGCCTTAACAGGGTCCGGGAAAAACTGTTTTTT
CDR3aa: CASSLNRVREKLFF

d_gene: TRBD1
abundance: .
v_gene: TRBV7-9
j_gene: TRBJ1-1
CDR3nt: TGTGCCAGCAGCTTCCTACAGGGGGCTGACACTGAAGCTTTCTTT
CDR3aa: CASSFLQGADTEAFF

d_gene: .
abundance: .
v_gene: TRBV20-1
j_gene: TRBJ1-3
CDR3nt: TGCAGTGCTAGACTGGGGTGGACGAACTCTGGAAACACCATATATTTT
CDR3aa: CSARLGWTNSGNTIYF

d_gene: .
abundance: once
v_gene: TRBV5-5
j_gene: TRBJ2-1
CDR3nt: TGTGCCAGCAGCTCGTGGGTCTCCGCCTCAGGGAATGAGCAGTTCTTC
CDR3aa: CASSSWVSASGNEQFF

d_gene: TRBD1
abundance: .
v_gene: TRBV19
j_gene: TRBJ2-2
CDR3nt: TGTGCCAGTAGTCCGCGTCAGGGGGTGGCCGGGGAGCTGTTTTTT
CDR3aa: CASSPRQGVAGELFF

d_gene: TRBD1
abundance: few
v_gene: TRBV19
j_gene: TRBJ1-1
CDR3nt: TGTGCCAGTAGTGCACACCGGGACAGGGTGGGACTAAGAGGGACTGAAGCTTTCTTT
CDR3aa: CASSAHRDRVGLRGTEAFF

d_gene: .
abundance: few
v_gene: TRBV10-3
j_gene: TRBJ1-3
CDR3nt: TGTGCCATCAGAGAAAGGACGCAAACTTCTGGAAACACCATATATTTT
CDR3aa: CAIRERTQTSGNTIYF

d_gene: .
abundance: .
v_gene: TRBV6-2/TRBV6-3
j_gene: TRBJ2-1
CDR3nt: TGTGCCAGCAGTTACTCTGTGTCAGGGGGGTACAATGAGCAGTTCTTC
CDR3aa: CASSYSVSGGYNEQFF

d_gene: TRBD1
abundance: .
v_gene: TRBV12-3/TRBV12-4
j_gene: TRBJ2-5
CDR3nt: TGTGCCAGCAGTCCAGATGACAGGGTTACTCAAGAGACCCAGTACTTC
CDR3aa: CASSPDDRVTQETQYF

d_gene: .
abundance: .
v_gene: TRBV6-1
j_gene: TRBJ1-2
CDR3nt: TGTGCCAGCAGTCCACGACGAAATGGCTACACCTTC
CDR3aa: CASSPRRNGYTF

d_gene: .
abundance: .
v_gene: TRBV27
j_gene: TRBJ1-4
CDR3nt: TGTGCCAGCAGTTTCTATCCCACAGGTTCAAATGAAAAACTGTTTTTT
CDR3aa: CASSFYPTGSNEKLFF

d_gene: TRBD1
abundance: .
v_gene: TRBV7-9
j_gene: TRBJ2-7
CDR3nt: TGTGCCAGCAGTCCGGCGAAGGGGGCTGGTTACGAGCAGTACTTC
CDR3aa: CASSPAKGAGYEQYF

d_gene: TRBD1
abundance: few
v_gene: TRBV7-9
j_gene: TRBJ2-1
CDR3nt: TGTGCCAGCAGCTCAAAGATCAAACAGGGGATCGCCGGTAACAATGAGCAGTTCTTC
CDR3aa: CASSSKIKQGIAGNNEQFF

d_gene: TRBD2
abundance: .
v_gene: TRBV5-1
j_gene: TRBJ2-5
CDR3nt: TGCGCCAGCAGCCTAGAGGGACTAATTTACCGGGAGACCCAGTACTTC
CDR3aa: CASSLEGLIYRETQYF

d_gene: .
abundance: few
v_gene: TRBV29-1
j_gene: TRBJ2-7
CDR3nt: TGCAGCGTTGAAGATTTCTCCTACGAGCAGTACTTC
CDR3aa: CSVEDFSYEQYF

d_gene: .
abundance: many
v_gene: TRBV27
j_gene: TRBJ2-3
CDR3nt: TGTGCCAGCAGTTTATCCACAGGTACAGATACGCAGTATTTT
CDR3aa: CASSLSTGTDTQYF

d_gene: .
abundance: .
v_gene: TRBV7-9
j_gene: TRBJ1-5
CDR3nt: TGTGCCAGCAGCTTAGCGAGTCAGGGACCCATGGATCAGCCCCAGCATTTT
CDR3aa: CASSLASQGPMDQPQHF

d_gene: .
abundance: .
v_gene: TRBV19
j_gene: TRBJ1-1
CDR3nt: TGTGCCAGTAGTATGCTACAGCTGAACACTGAAGCTTTCTTT
CDR3aa: CASSMLQLNTEAFF

d_gene: TRBD1
abundance: .
v_gene: TRBV18
j_gene: TRBJ1-5
CDR3nt: TGTGCCAGCTCTGGGACAGGGAGCAATCAGCCCCAGCGTTTT
CDR3aa: CASSGTGSNQPQRF

d_gene: .
abundance: few
v_gene: TRBV25-1
j_gene: TRBJ2-5
CDR3nt: TGTGCCAGCAGTGATATCCTAGAGACCCAGTACTTC
CDR3aa: CASSDILETQYF

d_gene: TRBD1
abundance: .
v_gene: TRBV6-5
j_gene: TRBJ2-7
CDR3nt: TGTGCCAGCAGTCAGGGGACCTTGGACAGGGGACCCCTCGAGCAGTACTTC
CDR3aa: CASSQGTLDRGPLEQYF

d_gene: TRBD2
abundance: few
v_gene: TRBV7-8
j_gene: TRBJ2-7
CDR3nt: TGTGCCAGCAGCCACGGGACTAGCGGGCCTAACGAGCAGTACTTC
CDR3aa: CASSHGTSGPNEQYF

d_gene: .
abundance: .
v_gene: TRBV28
j_gene: TRBJ2-5
CDR3nt: TGTGCCAGCTCGTATAGCTATCTAGAGGATGAGACCCAGTACTTC
CDR3aa: CASSYSYLEDETQYF

d_gene: .
abundance: .
v_gene: TRBV28
j_gene: TRBJ2-3
CDR3nt: TGTGCCAGCACCCCAACGGGGGCTAGCACAGATACGCAGTATTTT
CDR3aa: CASTPTGASTDTQYF

d_gene: TRBD2
abundance: many
v_gene: TRBV6-5
j_gene: TRBJ2-5
CDR3nt: TGTGCCAGCAGTTTGGGACTAGCGGGCGAAGAGACCCAGTACTTC
CDR3aa: CASSLGLAGEETQYF

d_gene: .
abundance: .
v_gene: TRBV2
j_gene: TRBJ1-1
CDR3nt: TGTGCCAGCAGTGACCAGAACACTGAAGCTTTCTTT
CDR3aa: CASSDQNTEAFF